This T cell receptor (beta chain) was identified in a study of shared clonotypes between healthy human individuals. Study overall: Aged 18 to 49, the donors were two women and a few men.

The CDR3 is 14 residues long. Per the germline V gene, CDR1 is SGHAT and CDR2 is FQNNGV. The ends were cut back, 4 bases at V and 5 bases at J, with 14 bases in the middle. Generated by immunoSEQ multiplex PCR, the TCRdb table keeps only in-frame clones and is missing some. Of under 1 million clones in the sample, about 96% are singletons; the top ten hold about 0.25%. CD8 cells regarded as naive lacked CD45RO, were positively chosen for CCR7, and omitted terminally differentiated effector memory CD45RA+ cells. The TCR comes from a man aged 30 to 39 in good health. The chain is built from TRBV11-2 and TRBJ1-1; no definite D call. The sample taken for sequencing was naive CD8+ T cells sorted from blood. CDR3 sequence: CASSSIRVFTEAFF. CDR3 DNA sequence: TGTGCCAGCAGCTCAATACGGGTTTTTACTGAAGCTTTCTTT.